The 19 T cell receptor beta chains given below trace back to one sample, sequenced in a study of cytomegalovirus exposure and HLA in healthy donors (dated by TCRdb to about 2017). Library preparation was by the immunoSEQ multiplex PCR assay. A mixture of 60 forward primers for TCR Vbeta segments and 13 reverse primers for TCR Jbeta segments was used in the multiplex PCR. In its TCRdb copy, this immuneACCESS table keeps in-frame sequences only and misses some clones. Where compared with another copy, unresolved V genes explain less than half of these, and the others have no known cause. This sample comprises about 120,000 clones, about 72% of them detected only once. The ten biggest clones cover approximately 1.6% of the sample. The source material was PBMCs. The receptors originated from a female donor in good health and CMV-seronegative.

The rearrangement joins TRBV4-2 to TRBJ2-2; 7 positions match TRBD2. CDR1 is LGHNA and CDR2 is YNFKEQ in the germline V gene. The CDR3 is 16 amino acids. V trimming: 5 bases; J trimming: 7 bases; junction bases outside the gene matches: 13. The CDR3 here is CASSSIAREMIGELFF. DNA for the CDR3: TGTGCCAGCAGCTCTATTGCGCGGGAGATGATCGGGGAGCTGTTTTTT.

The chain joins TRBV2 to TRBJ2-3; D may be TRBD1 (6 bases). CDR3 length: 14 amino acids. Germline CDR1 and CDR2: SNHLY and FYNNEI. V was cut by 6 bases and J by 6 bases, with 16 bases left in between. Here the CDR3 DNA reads TGTGCCAGCAGGGCTGGACAGCCTGGGGATACGCAGTATTTT. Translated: CASRAGQPGDTQYF.

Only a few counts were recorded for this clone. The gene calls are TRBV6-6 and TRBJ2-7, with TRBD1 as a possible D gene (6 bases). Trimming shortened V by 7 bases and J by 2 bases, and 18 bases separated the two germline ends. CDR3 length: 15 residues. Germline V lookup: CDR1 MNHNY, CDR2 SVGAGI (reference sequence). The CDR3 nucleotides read TGTGCCAGCAATTCAAACCAGGGGCGGGCCTACGAGCAGTACTTC. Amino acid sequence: CASNSNQGRAYEQYF.

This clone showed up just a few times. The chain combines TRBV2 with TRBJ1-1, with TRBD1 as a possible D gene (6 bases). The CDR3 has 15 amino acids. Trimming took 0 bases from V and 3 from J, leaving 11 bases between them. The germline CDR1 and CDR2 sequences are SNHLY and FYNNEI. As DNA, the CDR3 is TGTGCCAGCAGTGAAGCGAGGGGGGGGGACACTGAAGCTTTCTTT. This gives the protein CASSEARGGDTEAFF.

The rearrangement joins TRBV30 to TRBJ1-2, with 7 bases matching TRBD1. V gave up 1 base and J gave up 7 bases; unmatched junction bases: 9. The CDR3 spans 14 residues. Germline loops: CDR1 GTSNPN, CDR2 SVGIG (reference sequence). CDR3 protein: CAWSDPGTVSGYTF. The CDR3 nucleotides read TGTGCCTGGAGTGACCCCGGGACAGTCTCTGGCTACACCTTC.

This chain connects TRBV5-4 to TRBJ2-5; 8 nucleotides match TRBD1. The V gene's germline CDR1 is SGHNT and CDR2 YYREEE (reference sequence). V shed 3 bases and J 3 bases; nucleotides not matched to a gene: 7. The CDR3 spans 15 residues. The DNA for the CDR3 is TGTGCCAGCAGCTCAAAGGGACAGGCCGAAGAGACCCAGTACTTC. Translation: CASSSKGQAEETQYF.

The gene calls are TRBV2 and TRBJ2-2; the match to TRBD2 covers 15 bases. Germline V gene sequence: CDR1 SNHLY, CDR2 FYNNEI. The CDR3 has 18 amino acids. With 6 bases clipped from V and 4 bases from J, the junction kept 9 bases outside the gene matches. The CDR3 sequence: CASSARTSGRGGTGELFF. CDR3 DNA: TGTGCCAGCAGCGCTAGGACTAGCGGGAGGGGCGGCACCGGGGAGCTGTTTTTT.

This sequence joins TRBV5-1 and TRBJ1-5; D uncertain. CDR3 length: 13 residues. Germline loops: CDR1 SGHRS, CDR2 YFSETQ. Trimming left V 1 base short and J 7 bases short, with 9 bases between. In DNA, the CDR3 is TGCGCCAGCAGCTTGTGGGCGGGGCAGCCCCAGCATTTT. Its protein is CASSLWAGQPQHF.

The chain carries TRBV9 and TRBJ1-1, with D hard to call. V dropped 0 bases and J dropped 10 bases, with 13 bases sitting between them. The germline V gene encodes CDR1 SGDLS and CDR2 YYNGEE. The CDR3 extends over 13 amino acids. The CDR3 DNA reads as TGTGCCAGCAGCGTAGGAGGCCTTACTAGAGCTTTCTTT. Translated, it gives CASSVGGLTRAFF.

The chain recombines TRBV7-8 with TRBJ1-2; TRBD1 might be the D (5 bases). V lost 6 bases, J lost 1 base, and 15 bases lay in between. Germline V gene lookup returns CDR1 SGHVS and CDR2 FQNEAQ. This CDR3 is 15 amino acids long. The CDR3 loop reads CASRPARGGNYGYTF. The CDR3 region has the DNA TGTGCCAGCAGACCCGCGCGGGGGGGTAACTATGGCTACACCTTC.

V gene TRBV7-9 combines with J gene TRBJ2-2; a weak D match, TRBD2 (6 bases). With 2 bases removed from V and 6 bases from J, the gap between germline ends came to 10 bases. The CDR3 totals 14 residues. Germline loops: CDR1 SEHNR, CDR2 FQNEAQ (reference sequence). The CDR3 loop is CASSLYRESGELFF. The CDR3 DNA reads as TGTGCCAGCAGCTTATACCGGGAGTCCGGGGAGCTGTTTTTT.

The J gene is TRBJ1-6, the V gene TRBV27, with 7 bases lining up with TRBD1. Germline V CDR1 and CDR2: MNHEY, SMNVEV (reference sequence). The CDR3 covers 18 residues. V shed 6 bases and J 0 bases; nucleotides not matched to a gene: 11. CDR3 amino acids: CASSAGGGSSSYNSPLHF. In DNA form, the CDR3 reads TGTGCCAGCAGCGCAGGGGGAGGCTCGAGCTCCTATAATTCACCCCTCCACTTT.

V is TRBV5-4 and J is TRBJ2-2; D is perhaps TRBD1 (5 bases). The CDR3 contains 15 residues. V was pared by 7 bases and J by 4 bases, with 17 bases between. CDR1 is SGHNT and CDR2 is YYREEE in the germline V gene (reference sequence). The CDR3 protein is CASLKVGRGTGELFF. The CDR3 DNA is TGTGCCAGCCTCAAAGTGGGGCGCGGCACCGGGGAGCTGTTTTTT.

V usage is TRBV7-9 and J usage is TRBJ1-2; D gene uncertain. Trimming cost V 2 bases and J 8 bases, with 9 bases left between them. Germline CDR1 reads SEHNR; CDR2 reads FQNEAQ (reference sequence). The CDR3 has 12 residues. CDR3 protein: CASSLSGVGYTF. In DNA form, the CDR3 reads TGTGCCAGCAGCTTATCCGGGGTAGGCTACACCTTC.

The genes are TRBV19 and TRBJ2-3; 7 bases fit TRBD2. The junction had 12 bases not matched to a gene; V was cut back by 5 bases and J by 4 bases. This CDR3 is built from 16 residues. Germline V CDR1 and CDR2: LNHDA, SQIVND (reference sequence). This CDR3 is CASSGQLATAPDTQYF. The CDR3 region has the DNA TGTGCCAGTAGTGGACAACTAGCGACCGCACCAGATACGCAGTATTTT.

The CDR3 DNA follows: TGTGCCAGCAGCCCGGAGGGGACAGGGATGAGGCCCCAGCATTTT. Protein: CASSPEGTGMRPQHF. The chain employs TRBV5-5 and TRBJ1-5, with 9 bases fitting TRBD1. The CDR3 loop spans 15 amino acids. Germline-derived CDR1 and CDR2 are SGHKS and YYEKEE (reference sequence). J lost 9 bases, V lost 4 bases, and 11 bases had no gene match. Combining the CDR3 with reference TRBV5-5 and TRBJ1-5 gives the whole variable domain DAGVTQSPTHLIKTRGQQVTLRCSPISGHKSVSWYQQVLGQGPQFIFQYYEKEERGRGNFPDRFSARQFPNYSSELNVNALLLGDSALYLCASSPEGTGMRPQHFGDGTRLSIL.

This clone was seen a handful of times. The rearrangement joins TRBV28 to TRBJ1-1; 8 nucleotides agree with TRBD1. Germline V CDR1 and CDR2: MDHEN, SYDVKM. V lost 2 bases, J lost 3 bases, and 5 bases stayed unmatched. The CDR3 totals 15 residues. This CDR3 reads CASSLAGGLYTEAFF. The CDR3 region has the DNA TGTGCCAGCAGTTTAGCAGGGGGCTTGTACACTGAAGCTTTCTTT.

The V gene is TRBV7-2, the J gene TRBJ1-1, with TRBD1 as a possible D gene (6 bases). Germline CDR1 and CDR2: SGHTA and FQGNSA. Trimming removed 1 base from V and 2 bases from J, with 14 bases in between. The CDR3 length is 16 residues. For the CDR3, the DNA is TGTGCCAGCAGCTTAGTAGCTCGGACAGCCAACACTGAAGCTTTCTTT. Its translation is CASSLVARTANTEAFF.

CDR3 protein: CASSFMGTGGAGETQYF. The CDR3 nucleotides are TGTGCCAGCAGTTTCATGGGGACAGGGGGCGCCGGGGAGACCCAGTACTTC. V is TRBV28 and J is TRBJ2-5; 12 bases map to TRBD1. CDR1 and CDR2 from the germline V gene are MDHEN and SYDVKM. The CDR3 length is 17 residues. Trimming removed 3 bases from V and 5 bases from J; junction bases left unmatched: 10.